The sequence of this T cell receptor beta chain was determined in a study of blood T cells in healthy people across ages. The donors, aged about 6 to 100, were healthy Caucasians from Russia. This clonotype has a count of ten or more. It was with a sample-barcoded 5' primer and a J-beta primer mix that a second PCR of roughly 7 to 12 cycles was run. Every cDNA was tagged by a template-switch adaptor with 12 random nucleotides. One entry per CDR3 protein, called by TCRdb with MiXCR from the 5' RACE reads. The sample lists around 670,000 distinct CDR3 sequences; approximately 30% were seen once. CDR1 GTSNPN and CDR2 SVGIG come from the germline V gene (reference sequence). V lost 1 base, J lost 6 bases, and 5 bases stayed unmatched. The CDR3 has 15 residues.

The chain recombines TRBV30 with TRBJ1-6; 8 nucleotides align to TRBD1. The specimen sequenced was blood. The origin of this receptor is a woman aged 80 or over in good health. CDR3 sequence: CAWSGQGARNSPLHF. For the CDR3, the DNA is TGTGCCTGGAGTGGCCAGGGGGCGCGTAATTCACCCCTCCACTTT.